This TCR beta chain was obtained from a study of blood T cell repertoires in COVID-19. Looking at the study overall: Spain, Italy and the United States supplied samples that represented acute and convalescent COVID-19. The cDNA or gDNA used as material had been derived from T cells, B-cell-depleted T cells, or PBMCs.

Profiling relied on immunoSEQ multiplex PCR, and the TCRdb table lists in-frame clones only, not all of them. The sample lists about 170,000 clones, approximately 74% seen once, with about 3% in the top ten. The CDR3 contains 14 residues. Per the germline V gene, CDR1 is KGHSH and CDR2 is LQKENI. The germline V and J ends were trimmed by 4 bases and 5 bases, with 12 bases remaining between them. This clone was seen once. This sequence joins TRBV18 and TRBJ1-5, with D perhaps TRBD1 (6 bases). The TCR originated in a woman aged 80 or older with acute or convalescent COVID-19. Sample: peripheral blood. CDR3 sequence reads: CASSRTAPDQPQHF. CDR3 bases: TGTGCCAGCTCACGGACAGCCCCCGATCAGCCCCAGCATTTT.